The clone carrying this T cell receptor beta chain was counted many times. Documented time point: sample taken at primary tumor resection. This sample was taken from a study of spatial heterogeneity in lung cancer. Each molecule of TCR cDNA was tagged with one unique molecular identifier. Each CDR3 protein gets one entry after TCRdb re-called the 5' RACE reads with MiXCR. The sample consists of 20,000 to 25,000 distinct CDR3 sequences, about 4.5% of them appearing once. The trim removed 3 bases at V and 10 bases at J, leaving 24 bases unmatched. Germline assignment: CDR1 LNHDA and CDR2 SQIVND (reference sequence). The CDR3 covers 19 residues.

The sequencing here drew on PBMCs, taken at surgery. This clonotype was obtained from a male donor with early-stage non-small cell lung cancer. The V gene is TRBV19, the J gene TRBJ2-3; 8 bases align to TRBD2. The chain's CDR3 is CASSIPRGSVSGTTYPQYF. For the CDR3, the DNA is TGTGCCAGTAGTATTCCGAGGGGGAGTGTTAGCGGGACGACATACCCGCAGTATTTT.